These 3 T cell receptor beta chains came from one sample sequenced in a study of TIL therapy for anti-PD-1-resistant metastatic lung cancer. Time point in this sample: pre-treatment sample, taken before nivolumab and TIL therapy. Sequencing used immunoSEQ v3. Sequenced by immunoSEQ multiplex PCR; TCRdb stores in-frame clones only, minus some. The repertoire holds about 59,000 clones, with about 70% as singletons. The starting material was blood, obtained at baseline. These receptors came from a person between 25 and 80 years old with non-small cell lung cancer.

The chain employs TRBV2 and TRBJ2-1; unclear D gene. V was cut by 5 bases and J by 8 bases, with 16 bases left in between. Looked up from germline, CDR1 is SNHLY and CDR2 is FYNNEI. CDR3 length: 14 amino acids. CDR3 region: CASSSRSRLDEQFF. The CDR3 DNA is TGTGCCAGCAGTTCCAGGTCCCGACTGGATGAGCAGTTCTTC.

V and J are TRBV30 and TRBJ2-7; D is unclear. V was shortened by 2 bases and J by 0 bases, with 5 bases between the two germline ends. Germline loops: CDR1 GTSNPN, CDR2 SVGIG (reference sequence). The CDR3 loop spans 12 amino acids. This chain's CDR3 is CAWSRLSYEQYF. CDR3 DNA sequence: TGTGCCTGGAGTAGGCTCTCCTACGAGCAGTACTTC.

The DNA of the CDR3 is TGTGCCAGCAACCTCGGGTTCAGCACAGATACGCAGTATTTT. Protein: CASNLGFSTDTQYF. The chain employs TRBV6-1 and TRBJ2-3; no reliable D call. The V end was cut by 7 bases, the J end by 0 bases, with 11 bases between. Per germline, CDR1 MNHNS and CDR2 SASEGT. The CDR3 runs to 14 residues.